This T cell receptor (beta chain) was sequenced during a study of shared clonotypes between healthy human individuals (dated by TCRdb to about 2020). Regarding the complete study: Three men and a couple of women, aged 18 to 49 years, made up the cohort. For each donor, three plates each were used for CD4 naive and CD4 memory, two plates were used for CD8 naive, and one plate was used for CD8 memory. To estimate repertoire size and how much clonotype sharing occurs between individuals, the study deeply sequenced the blood TCR repertoires of five healthy adults. To increase sequencing depth and limit assay-specific biases, different laboratories used diverse techniques to prepare libraries and sequence TCR repertoires. Leukapheresis yielded between about 0.8 and 8.9 billion PBMCs per donor.

The donors were healthy, HIV-negative adults with no recently reported acute infections or vaccinations. Every donor was a Caucasian adult living in Nashville, Tennessee, USA. CD4+ T cells were enriched by magnetic negative selection; naive cells were then positively selected on CD45RA, and the negative fraction formed the memory subset. After blood collection by leukapheresis, PBMCs were isolated using Ficoll-Histopaque density gradient centrifugation and then cryopreserved in the vapor phase of liquid nitrogen. Analytical flow cytometry was used to check the purity and quantity of every magnetically sorted T cell population. Genomic DNA was isolated from each sorted fraction and quantified by UV absorbance on a Nanodrop 2000c. As to this clone: Which antigen it targets is not known. No much larger clone exists at a distance of one base, and base qualities are not known.

The CDR3, from cysteine to phenylalanine, totals 14 residues. CDR3 DNA is the only sequence kept; it has 42 bases, read in frame from the first base. V and J lose 1 base and 0 bases, and a span of 7 bases separates them. Taken from the germline V gene (reference sequence), the CDR1 and CDR2 loops are GTSNPN and SVGIG. Here is what the overall study found, with its caveats: Compared with non-shared clonotypes, the clonotypes found in all four sorted-subset donors had higher generation probabilities. About 5% of naive CD4, around 3.5% of naive CD8, about 2.5% of memory CD4, and 0.35% to 0.4% of memory CD8 clonotypes were shared across a few donors. Rarefaction of sorted-subset datasets indicated incomplete sequencing despite the large sequencing depth. Based on pairwise subsampling, the degree of clonotype sharing among donors was expected to be affected by sequencing depth. The small number of donors limited the genetic and exposure-history diversity represented. Sampling was limited to blood, and TCR repertoires in tissue likely differ from TCR repertoires in blood. Estimated clonotype richness was generally larger for naive than for memory subsets.

Using the deep immunoSEQ assay, multiplex PCR amplified TCR CDR3 regions from genomic DNA. Genomic DNA extracted from each cell subset was distributed evenly over all wells of several immunoSEQ 96-well plates, and each plate served as one replicate. For sorted subsets, 150 to 250 ng of genomic DNA, equivalent to about 30,000 T cell genomes, went into each replicate PCR. The purified libraries were quantified using a Qubit 3.0 fluorometer, sized with a Bioanalyzer 2100, and then quantified again using the KAPA Library Quantification kit. Each immunoSEQ 96-well plate was sequenced on its own single-read 150-cycle Illumina NextSeq 550 flow cell. On the study's bioinformatics: Because the immunoSEQ output included only junctional sequences and no quality scores, the filtering could not be the same as the filtering used for full-length reads. To assign V/J genes and CDR3, sequences were annotated using PyIR, a Python wrapper for IgBLAST v1.9, with IMGT germline references. Reads were filtered out if the reads had weak V/J assignments (E-value above 1e-6), no CDR3, stop codons, out-of-frame junctions, or ambiguous translated residues. V3J clonotypes were defined as sequences sharing an identical inferred V gene, J gene, and CDR3 amino acid sequence. The percentage overlap between two repertoires was calculated by dividing the number of shared unique clonotypes by the size of the smaller repertoire. RTK rarefaction, the Chao1 estimator, and Recon v2.1 estimates of unobserved clonotypes were used to assess repertoire richness. Generation probabilities were computed with OLGA for all TCRbeta clonotypes obtained by the gDNA method from several donors. Drawn from immuneACCESS, this table holds only the in-frame rearrangements with V and J called that TCRdb kept. Clones are partly lost; checked studies trace under half to an unresolved V gene and leave the rest unexplained. The V and J calls and clone size were taken over from that table, and D and trimming were inferred from the DNA. Across this sample there are some 2 million clones, with over 85% seen only once. 0.13% of the sample goes to the ten largest clones.

The sample comprised naive CD4+ T cells sorted from blood. The sample's cell subset or site, from its label and the paper: CD45RA+ positively selected. The chain employs TRBV30 and TRBJ1-3; the D gene cannot be resolved reliably. This TCR was sampled from a man younger than 35 in good health. The sequenced DNA is TGTGCCTGGAGTGAACCTTACTCTGGAAACACCATATATTTT. This gives the protein CAWSEPYSGNTIYF.